This T cell receptor beta chain was captured in a study of blood T cell repertoires in COVID-19 (dated by TCRdb to about 2020). The study in broad terms: The collaborator samples originated in the United States, Italy and Spain and spanned the acute and convalescent phases of COVID-19. The material from the prospective study consisted of cDNA or gDNA derived from T cells, B-cell-depleted T cells, or PBMCs. Deeply sampled blood TCRbeta repertoires from subjects exposed to, actively infected with, or recovered from COVID-19 were included in the dataset. The repertoires were made available in a free public database intended to serve as a resource for research on the immune response to SARS-CoV-2. The samples were drawn from two sources: the first 160 participants of the ongoing ImmuneRACE study, and 950 to 1,500 subjects contributed by 6 global collaborators. A de-identified subject ID, COVID-19 status, age in years and sex were almost always included in the sample metadata. HLA class I and class II types, where available, came from metadata supplied by the sample provider rather than from assay-based typing.

In the prospective study, participants were roughly 18 to 95 years old, resided in under 30 geographic areas of the United States, and were enrolled through a virtual design. Cohort assignment in the prospective study relied on participant-reported clinical history from a screening survey and a study questionnaire. For ImmuneRACE Cohort 3, a participant was defined as recovered based on two consecutive negative NP/OP PCR tests, clearance by a healthcare professional, or resolution of symptoms. Mobile phlebotomists in the prospective study collected whole blood, serum and a nasopharyngeal or oropharyngeal swab from every participant. Participants in the prospective study had the option to provide additional blood draws and questionnaires over a roughly two-month period. Prospective study blood samples were shipped either frozen or at room temperature before DNA extraction. The CDR3 numbers 13 residues from cysteine through valine. The retained sequence is limited to the CDR3, 39 bases, with the frame set at the first base. V loses 1 base, J loses 12 bases, and the germline ends lie 16 bases apart. CDR1 and CDR2, per the germline V gene, are SGHVS and FNYEAQ.

TCRbeta CDR3 regions were amplified from genomic DNA by means of the immunoSEQ Assay, a bias-controlled multiplex PCR. In the authors' own workflow: The number of nucleated cells in each sample was estimated by amplification of reference gene primers within the assay. To quantify the absolute abundance of each unique TCRbeta CDR3 rearrangement, sequence reads were collapsed and filtered. For each sample, productive Simpson clonality was calculated by taking the square root of Simpson's diversity index across productive rearrangements. In TCRdb, the immuneACCESS table is reduced to in-frame sequences with V and J assigned. These tables do not hold every clone; where another copy was compared, an unresolved V gene accounts for under half, and the others remain unexplained. The V and J calls and the clone size are those of that table, but D and trimming were determined from the DNA. In this sample the table shows 490,000 or so clones, about 88% of which occur a single time. Around 8% of the sample is held by the ten biggest clonotypes.

About this clone itself: The target of this receptor is not known. There are no base qualities to consult, and no much larger clone falls within one base.

Beyond this particular receptor, the publication reports: The quantity of clinical and demographic metadata differed by source and by participant and was supplied without curation.

Sequencing input: PBMCs or T cells enriched from blood (not recorded which). This sequence was found in a woman aged 55-70 years who had recovered from COVID-19. The chain couples TRBV7-6 to TRBJ2-7; the D segment could be TRBD2, given 5 matching bases. The CDR3 region has the sequence CASSLGPGVPVYV. Here is the DNA: TGTGCCAGCAGCTTAGGTCCCGGGGTTCCGGTGTACGTC.